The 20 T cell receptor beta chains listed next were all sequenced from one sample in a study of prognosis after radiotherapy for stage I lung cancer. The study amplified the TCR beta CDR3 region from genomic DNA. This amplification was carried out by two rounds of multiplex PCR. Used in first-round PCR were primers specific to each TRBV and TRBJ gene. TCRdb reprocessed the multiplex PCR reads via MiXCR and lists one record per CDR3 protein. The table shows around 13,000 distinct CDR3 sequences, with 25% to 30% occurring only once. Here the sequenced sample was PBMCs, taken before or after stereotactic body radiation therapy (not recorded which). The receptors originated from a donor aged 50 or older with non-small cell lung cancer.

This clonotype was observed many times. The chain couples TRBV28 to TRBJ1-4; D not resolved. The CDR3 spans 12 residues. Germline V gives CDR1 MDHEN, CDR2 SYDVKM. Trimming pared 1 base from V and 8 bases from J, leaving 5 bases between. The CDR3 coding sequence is TGTGCCAGCAGTTTATTGGGAGAAAAACTGTTTTTT. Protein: CASSLLGEKLFF.

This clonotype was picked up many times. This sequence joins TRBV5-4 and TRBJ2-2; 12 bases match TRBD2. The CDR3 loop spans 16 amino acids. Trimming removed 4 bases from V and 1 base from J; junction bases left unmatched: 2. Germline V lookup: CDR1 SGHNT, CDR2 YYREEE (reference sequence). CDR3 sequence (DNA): TGTGCCAGCAGCCTGGGACTAGCGGGGAACACCGGGGAGCTGTTTTTT. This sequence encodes CASSLGLAGNTGELFF.

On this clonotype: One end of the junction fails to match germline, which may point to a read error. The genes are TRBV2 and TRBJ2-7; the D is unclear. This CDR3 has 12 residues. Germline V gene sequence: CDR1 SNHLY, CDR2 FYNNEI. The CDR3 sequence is CVSTPETYEQYF. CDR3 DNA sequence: TGTGTCAGCACTCCAGAAACCTACGAGCAGTACTTC.

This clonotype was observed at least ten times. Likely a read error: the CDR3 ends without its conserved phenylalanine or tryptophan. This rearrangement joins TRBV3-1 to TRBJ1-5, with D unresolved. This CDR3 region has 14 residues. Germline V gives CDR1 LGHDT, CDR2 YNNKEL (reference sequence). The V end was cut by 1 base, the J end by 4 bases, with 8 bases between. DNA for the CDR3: TGTGCCAGCAGCCAAGGGTTGACGAATCAGCCCCAGCATCTT. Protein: CASSQGLTNQPQHL.

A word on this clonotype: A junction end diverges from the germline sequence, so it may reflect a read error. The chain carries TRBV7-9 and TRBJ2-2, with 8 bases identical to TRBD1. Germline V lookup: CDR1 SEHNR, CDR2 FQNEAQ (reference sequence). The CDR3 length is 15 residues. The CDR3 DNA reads TGTGACAGCGACCGGCGGACAGGGTTCACCGGGGAGCTGTTTTTT. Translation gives CDSDRRTGFTGELFF.

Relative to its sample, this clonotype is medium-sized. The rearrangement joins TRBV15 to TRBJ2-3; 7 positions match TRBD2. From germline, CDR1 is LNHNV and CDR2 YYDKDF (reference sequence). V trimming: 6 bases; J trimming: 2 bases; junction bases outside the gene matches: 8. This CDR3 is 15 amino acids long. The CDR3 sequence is CATRPPGGNTDTQYF. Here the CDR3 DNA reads TGTGCCACCAGGCCTCCGGGAGGCAACACAGATACGCAGTATTTT.

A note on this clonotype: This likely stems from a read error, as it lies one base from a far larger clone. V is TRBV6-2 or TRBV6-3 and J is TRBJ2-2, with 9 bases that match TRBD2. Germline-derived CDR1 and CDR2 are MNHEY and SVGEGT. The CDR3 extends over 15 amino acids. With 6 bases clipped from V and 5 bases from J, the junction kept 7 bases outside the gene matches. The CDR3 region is CASSPSGMVTGELFF. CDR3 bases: TGTGCCAGCAGCCCTAGCGGGATGGTAACCGGGGAGCTGTTTTTT.

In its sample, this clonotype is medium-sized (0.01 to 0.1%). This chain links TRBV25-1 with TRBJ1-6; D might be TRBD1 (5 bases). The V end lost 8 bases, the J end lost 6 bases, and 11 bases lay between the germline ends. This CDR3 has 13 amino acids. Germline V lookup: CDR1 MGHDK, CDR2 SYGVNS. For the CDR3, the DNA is TGTGCCAGCGGGACTCCCGGTAATTCACCCCTCCACTTT. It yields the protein CASGTPGNSPLHF.

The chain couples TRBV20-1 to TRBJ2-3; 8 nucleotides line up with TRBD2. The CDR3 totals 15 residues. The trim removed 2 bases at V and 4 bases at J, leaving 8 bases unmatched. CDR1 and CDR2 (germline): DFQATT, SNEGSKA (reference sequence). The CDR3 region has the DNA TGCAGTGCTAGACATTTCGGGGGGGCCTCAGATACGCAGTATTTT. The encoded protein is CSARHFGGASDTQYF.

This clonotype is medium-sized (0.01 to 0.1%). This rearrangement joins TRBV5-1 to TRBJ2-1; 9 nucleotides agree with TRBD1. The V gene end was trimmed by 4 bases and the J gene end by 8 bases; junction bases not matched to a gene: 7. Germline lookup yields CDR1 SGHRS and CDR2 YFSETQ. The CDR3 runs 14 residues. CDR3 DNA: TGCGCCAGCAGCCGGGACAGGGTTCGCCATGAGCAGTTCTTC. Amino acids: CASSRDRVRHEQFF.

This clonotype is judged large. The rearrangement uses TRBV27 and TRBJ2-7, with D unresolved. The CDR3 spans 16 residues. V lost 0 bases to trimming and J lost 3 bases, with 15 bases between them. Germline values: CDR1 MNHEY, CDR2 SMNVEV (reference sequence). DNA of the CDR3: TGTGCCAGCAGTTTATCGTGGCAGATCCCTCTCTACGAGCAGTACTTC. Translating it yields CASSLSWQIPLYEQYF.

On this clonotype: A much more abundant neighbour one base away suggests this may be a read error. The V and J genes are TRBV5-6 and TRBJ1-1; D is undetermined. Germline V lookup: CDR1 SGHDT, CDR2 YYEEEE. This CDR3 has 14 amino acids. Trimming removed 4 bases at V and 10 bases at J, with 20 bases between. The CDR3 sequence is CASSPGKGGSVAFF. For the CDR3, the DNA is TGTGCCAGCAGCCCCGGGAAAGGCGGTTCCGTAGCTTTCTTT.

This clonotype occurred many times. The CDR3, as DNA: TGCAGTGCCCCAACGACTGAAGCCTACAATGAGCAGTTCTTC. Amino acid sequence: CSAPTTEAYNEQFF. The chain joins TRBV20-1 to TRBJ2-1; D is unclear. Germline CDR1 reads DFQATT; CDR2 reads SNEGSKA (reference sequence). Trimming took off 6 bases at V and 2 bases at J, with 14 bases between the two ends. The length of the CDR3 is 14 residues.

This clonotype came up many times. The chain's CDR3 is CASADEVTYEQYF. In DNA form, the CDR3 reads TGCGCCAGCGCCGACGAGGTCACCTACGAGCAGTACTTC. The rearrangement joins TRBV4-1 to TRBJ2-7, with D unclear. V lost 8 bases and J 2 bases, leaving 13 bases between the germline ends. Germline V lookup: CDR1 MGHRA, CDR2 YSYEKL. This CDR3 is built from 13 residues.

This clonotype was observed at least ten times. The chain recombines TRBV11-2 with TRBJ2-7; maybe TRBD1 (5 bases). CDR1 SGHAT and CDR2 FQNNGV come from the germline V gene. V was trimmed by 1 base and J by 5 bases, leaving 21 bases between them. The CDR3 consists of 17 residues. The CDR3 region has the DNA TGTGCCAGCAGCTTAGCGTCTGAGGCTCCAGGGTCCCACGAGCAGTACTTC. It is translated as CASSLASEAPGSHEQYF. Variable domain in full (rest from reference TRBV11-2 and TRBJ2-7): EAGVAQSPRYKIIEKRQSVAFWCNPISGHATLYWYQQILGQGPKLLIQFQNNGVVDDSQLPKDRFSAERLKGVDSTLKIQPAKLEDSAVYLCASSLASEAPGSHEQYFGPGTRLTVT.

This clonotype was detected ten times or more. The DNA of the CDR3 is TGTGCCAGCAGCTCCCCGACAGGGAAAGAGACCCAGTACTTC. Translation gives CASSSPTGKETQYF. V usage is TRBV5-8 and J usage is TRBJ2-5; 7 positions match TRBD1. CDR3 length equals 14 residues. The V segment lost 3 bases and the J segment 3 bases; nucleotides outside the gene matches: 5. The germline V gene has CDR1 SGHTS and CDR2 YDEGEE.

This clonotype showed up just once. The CDR3 region is CASSLESTGGANEQYF. CDR3 nucleotides: TGTGCCAGCAGCTTAGAGTCAACAGGGGGCGCCAACGAGCAGTACTTC. The chain links TRBV7-2 to TRBJ2-7; the match to TRBD1 covers 9 bases. This CDR3 contains 16 residues. The germline gives CDR1 SGHTA, CDR2 FQGNSA. V shed 1 base and J 5 bases; nucleotides not matched to a gene: 9.

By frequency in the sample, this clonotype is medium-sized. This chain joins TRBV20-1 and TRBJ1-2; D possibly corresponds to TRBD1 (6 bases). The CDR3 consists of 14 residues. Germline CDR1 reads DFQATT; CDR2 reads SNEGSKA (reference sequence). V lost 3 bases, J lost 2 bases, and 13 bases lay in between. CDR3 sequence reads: CSARVGRGNYGYTF. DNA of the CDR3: TGCAGTGCTAGGGTAGGGAGGGGGAACTATGGCTACACCTTC.

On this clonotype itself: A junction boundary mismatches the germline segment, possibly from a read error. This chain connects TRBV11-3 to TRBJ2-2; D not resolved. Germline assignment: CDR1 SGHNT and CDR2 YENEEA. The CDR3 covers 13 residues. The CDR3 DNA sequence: TGTACCAGCAGCTTAGTTCTAACAGGGGAGCTGTTTTTT. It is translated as CTSSLVLTGELFF.

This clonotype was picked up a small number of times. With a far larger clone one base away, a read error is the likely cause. CDR3 DNA: TGTGCCAGCAGTTACTTGGACAGTGACTCCTACGAGCAGTACTTC. Amino acid sequence: CASSYLDSDSYEQYF. The chain recombines TRBV6-4 with TRBJ2-7; tentative D call: TRBD1 (6 bases). Germline CDR1 is MRHNA and CDR2 is SNTAGT. The CDR3 runs 15 residues. Trimming took off 5 bases at V and 0 bases at J, with 14 bases between the two ends.